The text below deals with one T cell receptor (beta chain). The antigen is undetermined. This sample stems from a study of CD8 T cells in Susac syndrome. Study-level results: A relatively small number of individuals underwent TCR sequencing and HLA analysis.

Reverse transcription of roughly 0.5 to 1 ug RNA used random hexamers. Multiplex immunoSEQ PCR targeted 54 Vbeta and 13 Jbeta TCR beta segments. TCRdb ran MiXCR on the immunoSEQ multiplex PCR reads and lists one entry per CDR3 protein. The table has some 180,000 distinct CDR3 sequences, over 85% seen once. Germline-derived CDR1 and CDR2 are GTSNPN and SVGIG (reference sequence). This CDR3 region has 13 residues. V lost 1 base to trimming and J lost 1 base, with 6 bases between them. Sequencing of TCR beta drew on CD8+ and CD4+ T cells from blood. The CD8+ and CD4+ T cells were isolated magnetically using a negative isolation approach, whereas the TEMRA cells were enriched by FACS.

The source material was CD4+ T cells from PBMCs. This receptor was identified in a human donor in good health. The chain uses TRBV30 and TRBJ2-3; D not resolved. CDR3 residues: CAWSEGRTDTQYF. The CDR3, as DNA: TGTGCCTGGAGTGAAGGACGCACAGATACGCAGTATTTT.